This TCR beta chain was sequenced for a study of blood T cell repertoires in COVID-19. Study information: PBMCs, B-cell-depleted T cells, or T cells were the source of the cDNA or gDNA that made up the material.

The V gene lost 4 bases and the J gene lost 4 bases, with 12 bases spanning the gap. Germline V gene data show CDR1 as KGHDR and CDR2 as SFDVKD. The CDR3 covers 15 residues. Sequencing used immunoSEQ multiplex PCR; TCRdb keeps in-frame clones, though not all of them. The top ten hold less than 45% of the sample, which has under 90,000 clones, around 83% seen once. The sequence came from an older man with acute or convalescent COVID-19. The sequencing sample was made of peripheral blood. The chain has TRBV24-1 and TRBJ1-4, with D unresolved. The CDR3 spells CATSDSGRNNEKLFF. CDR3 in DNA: TGTGCCACCAGTGACTCCGGTCGAAATAATGAAAAACTGTTTTTT.